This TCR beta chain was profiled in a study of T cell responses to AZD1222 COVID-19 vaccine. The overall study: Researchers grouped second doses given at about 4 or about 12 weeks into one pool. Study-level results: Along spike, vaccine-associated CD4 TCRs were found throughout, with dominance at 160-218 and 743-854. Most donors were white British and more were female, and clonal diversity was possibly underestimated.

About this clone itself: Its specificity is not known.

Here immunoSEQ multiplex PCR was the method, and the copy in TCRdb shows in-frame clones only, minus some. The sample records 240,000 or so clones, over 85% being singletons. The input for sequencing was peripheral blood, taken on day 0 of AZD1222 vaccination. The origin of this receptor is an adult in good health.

The CDR3 loop reads CASRSSGRALSNEQYF. DNA of the CDR3: TGTGCCAGCAGGTCTAGCGGGAGGGCCCTCTCAAACGAGCAGTACTTC. This sequence joins TRBV28 and TRBJ2-7; 12 positions agree with TRBD2. Germline-derived CDR1 and CDR2 are MDHEN and SYDVKM. Trimming removed 6 bases from V and 5 bases from J; junction bases left unmatched: 11. This CDR3 has 16 residues.